Following are 24 T cell receptor beta chains from one sample sequenced in a study of CD8 T cells in ankylosing spondylitis. In TCRdb, the 5' RACE reads were re-called with MiXCR into one record per CDR3 protein. The data hold 500,000 to 650,000 distinct CDR3 sequences, with 5.3% observed a single time. Study-wide points: A TCR beta motif of several highly homologous variants appeared characteristic of ankylosing spondylitis blood.

Their specific antigens are unknown. The specimen was blood, either unsorted or a sorted T cell fraction (not recorded which). All receptors derive from a male donor with ankylosing spondylitis.

At least ten counts were recorded for this clonotype. The rearrangement uses TRBV18 and TRBJ2-5; D might be TRBD2 (5 bases). This CDR3 region has 14 residues. Trimming removed 6 bases from V and 4 bases from J, with 15 bases in between. Germline values: CDR1 KGHSH, CDR2 LQKENI. CDR3 in DNA: TGTGCCAGCTCCCCTGAAGTGAGCGGAGAGACCCAGTACTTC. Encoded protein: CASSPEVSGETQYF.

This clonotype was seen many times. The chain carries TRBV5-1 and TRBJ2-1, with D possibly being TRBD2 (6 bases). Germline V gives CDR1 SGHRS, CDR2 YFSETQ. The CDR3 contains 15 residues. V was clipped by 4 bases and J by 8 bases, with 19 bases between them. The CDR3 bases are TGCGCCAGCAGCACGACTAGTAGGGTGGTGCATGAGCAGTTCTTC. It specifies CASSTTSRVVHEQFF. Supplemented by reference TRBV5-1 and TRBJ2-1, the full variable domain reads KAGVTQTPRYLIKTRGQQVTLSCSPISGHRSVSWYQQTPGQGLQFLFEYFSETQRNKGNFPGRFSGRQFSNSRSEMNVSTLELGDSALYLCASSTTSRVVHEQFFGPGTRLTVL.

The V call is TRBV29-1, the J call TRBJ2-1; 7 bases line up with TRBD2. V lost 2 bases, J lost 9 bases, and 10 bases stayed unmatched. CDR1 and CDR2 from the germline V gene are SQVTM and ANQGSEA. This CDR3 has 14 amino acids. DNA for the CDR3: TGCAGCGTTGAATCCCGGACTAGGGGTGGTGAGCAGTTCTTC. This gives the protein CSVESRTRGGEQFF.

This clonotype was observed at least ten times. The chain couples TRBV6-2 or TRBV6-3 to TRBJ2-1; 10 nucleotides agree with TRBD1. The length of the CDR3 is 14 residues. V was pared by 2 bases and J by 7 bases, with 2 bases of the junction left unmatched. Looked up from germline, CDR1 is MNHEY and CDR2 is SVGEGT. The CDR3 here is CASSYDRGLNEQFF. Written as DNA, the CDR3 is TGTGCCAGCAGTTACGACAGGGGGCTGAATGAGCAGTTCTTC.

This clonotype was seen repeatedly, ten times or more. The junction shows a germline mismatch at one end, possibly a read error. The gene calls are TRBV2 and TRBJ2-3; no definite D call. The CDR3 covers 10 residues. Germline V gene sequence: CDR1 SNHLY, CDR2 FYNNEI. The CDR3 spells CASREDTQYF. CDR3 DNA: TGTGCCAGCAGGGAAGATACGCAGTATTTT.

The chain carries TRBV12-3 or TRBV12-4 and TRBJ1-2; TRBD1 matches 8 bases. V shed 3 bases and J 7 bases; nucleotides not matched to a gene: 7. This CDR3 region has 14 residues. The CDR3 DNA reads TGTGCCAGCAGTTTTATAGACAGGGGAGGTGGCTACACCTTC. This translates into CASSFIDRGGGYTF.

This clonotype was detected many times. V is TRBV29-1 and J is TRBJ2-7; TRBD2 matches at 10 bases. Germline V gives CDR1 SQVTM, CDR2 ANQGSEA. The J segment lost 2 bases and the V segment lost 4 bases, leaving 5 bases of the junction unmatched. The CDR3 covers 14 residues. The CDR3 here is CSVVWGTSAYEQYF. CDR3 nucleotides: TGCAGCGTTGTATGGGGGACTAGCGCCTACGAGCAGTACTTC.

This clonotype was detected many times. The chain combines TRBV28 with TRBJ2-2; tentative D call: TRBD1 (6 bases). Germline CDR1 and CDR2: MDHEN and SYDVKM. The CDR3 extends over 14 amino acids. V was cut by 4 bases and J by 5 bases, with 11 bases left in between. The CDR3: CASSSQGWTGELFF. The DNA for the CDR3 is TGTGCCAGCAGTTCTCAGGGGTGGACCGGGGAGCTGTTTTTT.

This clonotype came up many times. The J gene is TRBJ1-6, the V gene TRBV6-5; 7 bases fit TRBD1. Per the germline V gene, CDR1 is MNHEY and CDR2 is SVGAGI. The CDR3 totals 15 residues. Trimming took 4 bases from V and 9 from J; bases not matched to a gene: 9. The CDR3 nucleotides are TGTGCCAGCAGTTCCCAGGGGGTCTCGCGTTCACCCCTCCACTTT. The encoded protein is CASSSQGVSRSPLHF.

The chain recombines TRBV20-1 with TRBJ1-1; D not certain. The V and J ends lost 5 bases and 5 bases respectively, with 15 bases between them. CDR3 size: 13 residues. Germline V gene lookup returns CDR1 DFQATT and CDR2 SNEGSKA (reference sequence). This chain's CDR3 is CSAGVGARTEAFF. In DNA, the CDR3 is TGCAGTGCTGGTGTAGGAGCGCGGACTGAAGCTTTCTTT.

The sample holds many counts of this clonotype. This rearrangement joins TRBV11-2 to TRBJ2-7, with D possibly being TRBD1 (5 bases). The CDR3 spans 15 residues. In germline, CDR1 is SGHAT, CDR2 FQNNGV. V was trimmed by 1 base and J by 4 bases, leaving 14 bases between them. CDR3 bases: TGTGCCAGCAGCTTAGGGTTTGGGCGACAGTACGAGCAGTACTTC. Its translation is CASSLGFGRQYEQYF.

This clonotype was detected ten times or more. The chain recombines TRBV6-5 with TRBJ1-3; D may be TRBD1 (6 bases). The germline CDR1 and CDR2 sequences are MNHEY and SVGAGI. The CDR3 consists of 16 residues. V lost 0 bases, J lost 2 bases, and 11 bases lay in between. CDR3 loop: CASSYSTGTPGNTIYF. Here the CDR3 DNA reads TGTGCCAGCAGTTACTCTACCGGGACACCTGGAAACACCATATATTTT.

This sequence joins TRBV7-6 and TRBJ2-2, with 12 bases lining up with TRBD2. CDR1 is SGHVS, CDR2 FNYEAQ, per germline. The CDR3 has 20 residues. J gave up 1 base and V 5 bases, and 14 bases lay outside the gene matches. The CDR3 here is CASSRLLRTSGTKNTGELFF. The CDR3 nucleotides read TGTGCCAGCAGCAGGCTACTGCGGACTAGCGGGACCAAGAACACCGGGGAGCTGTTTTTT.

This clonotype was recorded at least ten times. The chain employs TRBV29-1 and TRBJ2-7; 12 bases map to TRBD2. The CDR3 consists of 16 residues. The V segment lost 6 bases and the J segment 0 bases; nucleotides outside the gene matches: 9. Germline V gene sequence: CDR1 SQVTM, CDR2 ANQGSEA. CDR3 in DNA: TGCAGCGTCCTTAGACTGACTAGCGGGAGCTCCTACGAGCAGTACTTC. Amino acid sequence: CSVLRLTSGSSYEQYF.

This clonotype was observed many times. The chain recombines TRBV29-1 with TRBJ1-2; D uncertain. CDR3 length equals 14 residues. Germline V lookup: CDR1 SQVTM, CDR2 ANQGSEA. The V end lost 6 bases, the J end lost 6 bases, and 20 bases lay between the germline ends. CDR3 sequence reads: CSVRFWGYSDGYTF. The CDR3 region has the DNA TGCAGCGTCCGGTTCTGGGGATATAGCGATGGCTACACCTTC. Together with reference TRBV29-1 and TRBJ1-2, the CDR3 gives the full variable domain: SAVISQKPSRDICQRGTSLTIQCQVDSQVTMMFWYRQQPGQSLTLIATANQGSEATYESGFVIDKFPISRPNLTFSTLTVSNMSPEDSSIYLCSVRFWGYSDGYTFGSGTRLTVV.

This clonotype was seen ten or more times. This rearrangement joins TRBV20-1 to TRBJ2-5, with a weak D call TRBD2 (5 bases). Germline V gene lookup returns CDR1 DFQATT and CDR2 SNEGSKA (reference sequence). CDR3 length equals 13 residues. V shed 1 base and J shed 5 bases, with 11 bases lying between them. The DNA of the CDR3 is TGCAGTGCTAGAGGTCCTAGCTGGGAGACCCAGTACTTC. It translates to CSARGPSWETQYF.

This clonotype was detected ten times or more. This chain uses TRBV20-1 with TRBJ1-1; a weak D match, TRBD1 (5 bases). The germline gives CDR1 DFQATT, CDR2 SNEGSKA (reference sequence). This CDR3 is 14 amino acids long. V lost 6 bases and J lost 3, with 17 bases in between. CDR3 sequence (DNA): TGCAGTGCCGGCAGGGTGGGTCGGTACACTGAAGCTTTCTTT. Translating it yields CSAGRVGRYTEAFF.

This clonotype was seen repeatedly, ten times or more. The genes are TRBV6-2 or TRBV6-3 and TRBJ1-1; D remains ambiguous. The V end was cut by 8 bases, the J end by 11 bases, with 15 bases between. The CDR3 length is 11 residues. Per the germline V gene, CDR1 is MNHEY and CDR2 is SVGEGT. CDR3 sequence reads: CASRTTQDAFF. The CDR3 DNA follows: TGTGCCAGCCGGACCACCCAAGACGCTTTCTTT.

This clonotype was seen many times. This chain uses TRBV28 with TRBJ1-4, with 10 bases identical to TRBD1. With V trimmed by 3 bases and J by 11 bases, 9 bases remained unmatched. The V gene's germline CDR1 is MDHEN and CDR2 SYDVKM. The CDR3 extends over 15 amino acids. CDR3 sequence (DNA): TGTGCCAGCAGTTTGACGACAGGGGGCTTTGGGAAACTGTTTTTT. It encodes CASSLTTGGFGKLFF.

Ten or more counts support this clonotype. The chain links TRBV5-6 to TRBJ1-4, with no clear D. Trimming removed 0 bases at V and 7 bases at J, with 10 bases between. This CDR3 is 14 amino acids long. Germline V CDR1 and CDR2: SGHDT, YYEEEE. The CDR3 loop is CASSLGGDGEKLFF. CDR3 nucleotide sequence: TGTGCCAGCAGCTTGGGGGGAGATGGTGAAAAACTGTTTTTT.

This clonotype showed up just a few times. This chain joins TRBV29-1 and TRBJ1-2; D is perhaps TRBD1 (5 bases). Germline V gene data show CDR1 as SQVTM and CDR2 as ANQGSEA. Deletions cut 1 base from V and 8 bases from J, with 8 bases between. CDR3 length: 11 amino acids. This CDR3 reads CSVEGEGGYTF. The CDR3 DNA follows: TGCAGCGTTGAAGGGGAGGGGGGCTACACCTTC.

The chain joins TRBV2 to TRBJ1-1; D is perhaps TRBD1 (6 bases). V shed 2 bases and J shed 1 base, with 11 bases lying between them. The CDR3 has 15 residues. From germline, CDR1 is SNHLY and CDR2 FYNNEI. CDR3 residues: CASSERGLGNTEAFF. DNA for the CDR3: TGTGCCAGCAGTGAAAGGGGGTTGGGGAACACTGAAGCTTTCTTT.

This clonotype has ten or more counts. The chain has TRBV7-2 and TRBJ1-1, with D possibly being TRBD1 (5 bases). Trimming removed 5 bases from V and 5 bases from J, with 12 bases in between. This CDR3 is 13 amino acids long. The germline CDR1 and CDR2 sequences are SGHTA and FQGNSA. CDR3 in amino acids: CASSVTRGTEAFF. DNA of the CDR3: TGTGCCAGCAGCGTAACCCGGGGGACTGAAGCTTTCTTT.

This clonotype was picked up many times. The rearrangement joins TRBV5-1 to TRBJ1-2, with a possible D match to TRBD1 (6 bases). The CDR3 length is 11 residues. Per the germline V gene, CDR1 is SGHRS and CDR2 is YFSETQ. Trimming stripped 6 bases from V and 6 bases from J, with 9 bases between. In nucleotides, the CDR3 is TGCGCCAGCACCTCAGGGGATGGCTACACCTTC. The encoded protein is CASTSGDGYTF.